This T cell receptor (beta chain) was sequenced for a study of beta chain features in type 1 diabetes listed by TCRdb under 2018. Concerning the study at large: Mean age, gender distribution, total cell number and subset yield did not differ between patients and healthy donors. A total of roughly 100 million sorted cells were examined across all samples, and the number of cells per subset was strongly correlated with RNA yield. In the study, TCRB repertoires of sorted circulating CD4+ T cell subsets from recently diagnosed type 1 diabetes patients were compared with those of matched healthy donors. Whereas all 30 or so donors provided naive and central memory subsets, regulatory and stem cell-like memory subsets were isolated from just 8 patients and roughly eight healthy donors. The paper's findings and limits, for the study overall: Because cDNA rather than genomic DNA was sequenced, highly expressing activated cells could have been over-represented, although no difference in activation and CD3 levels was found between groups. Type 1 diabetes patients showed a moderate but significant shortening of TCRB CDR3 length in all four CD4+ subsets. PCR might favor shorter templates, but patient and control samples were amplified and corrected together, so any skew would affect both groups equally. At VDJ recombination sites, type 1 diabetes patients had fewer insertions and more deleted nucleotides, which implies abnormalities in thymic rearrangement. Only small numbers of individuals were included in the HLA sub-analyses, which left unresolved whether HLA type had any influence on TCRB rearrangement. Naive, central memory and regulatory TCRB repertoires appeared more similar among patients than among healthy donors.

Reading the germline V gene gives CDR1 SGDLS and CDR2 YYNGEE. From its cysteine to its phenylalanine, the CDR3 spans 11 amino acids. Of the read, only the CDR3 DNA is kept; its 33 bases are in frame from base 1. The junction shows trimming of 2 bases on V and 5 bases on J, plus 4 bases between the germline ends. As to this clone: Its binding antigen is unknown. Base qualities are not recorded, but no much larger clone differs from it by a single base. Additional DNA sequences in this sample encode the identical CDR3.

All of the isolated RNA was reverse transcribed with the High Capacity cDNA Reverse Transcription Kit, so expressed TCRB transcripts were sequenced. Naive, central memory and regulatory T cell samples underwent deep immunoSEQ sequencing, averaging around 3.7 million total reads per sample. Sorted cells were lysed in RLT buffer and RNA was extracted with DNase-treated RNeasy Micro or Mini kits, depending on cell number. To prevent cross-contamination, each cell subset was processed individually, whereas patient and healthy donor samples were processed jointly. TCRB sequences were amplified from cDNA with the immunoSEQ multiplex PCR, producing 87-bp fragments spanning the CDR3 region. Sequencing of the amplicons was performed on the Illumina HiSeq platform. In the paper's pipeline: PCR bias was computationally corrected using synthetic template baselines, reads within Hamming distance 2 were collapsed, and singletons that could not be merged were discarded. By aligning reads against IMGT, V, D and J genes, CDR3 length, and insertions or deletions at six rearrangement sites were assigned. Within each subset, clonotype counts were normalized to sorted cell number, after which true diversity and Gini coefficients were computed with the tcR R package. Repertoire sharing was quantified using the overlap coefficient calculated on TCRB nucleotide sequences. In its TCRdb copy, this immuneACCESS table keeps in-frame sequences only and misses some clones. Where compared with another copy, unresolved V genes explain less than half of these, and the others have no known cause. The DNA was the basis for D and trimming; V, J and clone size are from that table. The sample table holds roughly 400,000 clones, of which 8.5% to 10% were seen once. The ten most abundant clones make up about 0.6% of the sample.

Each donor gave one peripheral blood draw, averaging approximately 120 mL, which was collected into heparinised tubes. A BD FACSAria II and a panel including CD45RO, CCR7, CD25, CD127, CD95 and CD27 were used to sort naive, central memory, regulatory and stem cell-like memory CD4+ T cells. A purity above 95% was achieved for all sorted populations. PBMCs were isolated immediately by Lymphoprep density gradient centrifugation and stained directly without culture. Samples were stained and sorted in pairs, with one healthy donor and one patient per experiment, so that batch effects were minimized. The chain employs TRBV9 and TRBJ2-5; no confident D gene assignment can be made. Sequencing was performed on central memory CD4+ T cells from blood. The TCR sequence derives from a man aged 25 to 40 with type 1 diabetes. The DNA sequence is TGTGCCAGCAGCGTTGAGGAGACCCAGTACTTC. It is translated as CASSVEETQYF.